This TCR beta chain appears in the sequencing data of a study of blood T cell repertoires in COVID-19. The table came from immunoSEQ multiplex PCR; TCRdb's copy has only in-frame clones and leaves some out. Of over 100,000 clones listed, about nine tenths were seen once; the top ten hold about 4.5%. V was clipped by 4 bases and J by 3 bases, with 20 bases between them. CDR3 length equals 16 residues. The germline V gene has CDR1 SGHRS and CDR2 YFSETQ. This clonotype was sampled from a man between 35 and 55 years old with acute or convalescent COVID-19. Source material: peripheral blood. The rearrangement joins TRBV5-1 to TRBJ2-7; D may be TRBD1 (6 bases). The CDR3 bases are TGCGCCAGCAGCGCCGGACAGCCACTCACCCACTACGAGCAGTACTTC. Encoded protein: CASSAGQPLTHYEQYF.